This T cell receptor (beta chain) was identified in a study of post-analysis software for immune sequencing data. Study in general: Included courses were relapsing-remitting and secondary progressive multiple sclerosis; progressive-relapsing multiple sclerosis was also included.

Study observations and caveats: In patients, TRBV5-6, TRBV5-1 and TRBV20-1 belonged to roughly 5 TRBV segments found more frequently than in controls. There was significantly lower normalized Chao1 diversity in multiple sclerosis patients than in controls.

Points on this clonotype: As yet, its antigen is unknown.

The junction had 10 bases not matched to a gene; V was cut back by 4 bases and J by 8 bases. Looked up from germline, CDR1 is SEHNR and CDR2 is FQNEAQ (reference sequence). This CDR3 has 15 residues. Unique molecular identifiers were present in the TCR beta cDNA libraries. TCRdb called the PCR reads again in MiXCR, with one record for every CDR3 protein. This table has 400,000 to 500,000 distinct CDR3 sequences, approximately 39% appearing once. The sequence was obtained from a girl aged 2 to 9 with multiple sclerosis. The sequencing sample was made of blood. This sequence joins TRBV7-9 and TRBJ2-1; 8 nucleotides agree with TRBD2. The CDR3: CASSSWTSSTDEQFF. The CDR3 DNA reads as TGTGCCAGCAGCTCATGGACTAGCAGCACCGATGAGCAGTTCTTC. The complete variable domain, with remaining parts taken from reference TRBV7-9 and TRBJ2-1, reads DTGVSQNPRHKITKRGQNVTFRCDPISEHNRLYWYRQTLGQGPEFLTYFQNEAQLEKSRLLSDRFSAERPKGSFSTLEIQRTEQGDSAMYLCASSSWTSSTDEQFFGPGTRLTVL.